This T cell receptor (beta chain) derives from a study of somatic mutations in cytotoxic T cells in rheumatoid arthritis. Across the whole study: Each patient's diagnosis was followed right away by a blood draw (approximately 28 ml EDTA), before any treatment. Study results and caveats: Within the rheumatoid arthritis patients, CD8+ clonality went up as age increased (Spearman r ≈ 0.49). The same was not true of the healthy controls. For about an eighth of the roughly 65 patients, a single CD8+ clone accounted for more than 20% of CD8+ cells.

V lost 1 base to trimming and J lost 2 bases, with 15 bases between them. The CDR3 is made up of 17 amino acids. Looked up from germline, CDR1 is MGHRA and CDR2 is YSYEKL. In the source study's methods: There were rare matches between patient CD8+ clones larger than 1% and published virus-specific TCRB sequences. Sequencing used immunoSEQ multiplex PCR; TCRdb keeps in-frame clones, though not all of them. The V and J calls and the clone size are those of that table, but D and trimming were determined from the DNA. This table has some 14,000 clones, 70% to 75% appearing once. Note on this clone: The antigen is undetermined.

The sequencing sample was made of CD8+ T cells sorted from blood. The chain has TRBV4-1 and TRBJ2-1; D possibly corresponds to TRBD2 (6 bases). This sequence originates from an adult with rheumatoid arthritis. The CDR3 DNA sequence: TGCGCCAGCAGCCAAGGAATTTCTAGCGTCGCCTACAATGAGCAGTTCTTC. Encoded protein: CASSQGISSVAYNEQFF.